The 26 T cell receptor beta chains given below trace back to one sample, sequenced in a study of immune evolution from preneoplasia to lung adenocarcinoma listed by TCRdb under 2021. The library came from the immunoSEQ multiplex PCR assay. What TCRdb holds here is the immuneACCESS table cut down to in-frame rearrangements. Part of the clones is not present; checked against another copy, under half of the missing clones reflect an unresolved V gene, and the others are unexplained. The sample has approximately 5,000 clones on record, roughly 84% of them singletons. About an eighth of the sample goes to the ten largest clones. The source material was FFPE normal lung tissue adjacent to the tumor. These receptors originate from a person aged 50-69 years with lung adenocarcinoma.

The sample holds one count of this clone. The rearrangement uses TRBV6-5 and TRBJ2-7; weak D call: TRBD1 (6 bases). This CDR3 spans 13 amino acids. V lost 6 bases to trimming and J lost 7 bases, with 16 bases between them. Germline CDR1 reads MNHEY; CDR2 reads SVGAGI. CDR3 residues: CASRSAGTYEQYF. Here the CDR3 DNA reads TGTGCCAGCAGAAGTGCCGGGACATATGAGCAGTACTTC.

The CDR3 DNA reads TGCAGCGGGAAAGGCGGGAGCACAGATACGCAGTATTTT. Translated, it gives CSGKGGSTDTQYF. The chain recombines TRBV29-1 with TRBJ2-3; a weak D match, TRBD2 (5 bases). Looked up from germline, CDR1 is SQVTM and CDR2 is ANQGSEA. The V and J ends lost 7 bases and 0 bases respectively, with 11 bases between them. The CDR3 extends over 13 amino acids.

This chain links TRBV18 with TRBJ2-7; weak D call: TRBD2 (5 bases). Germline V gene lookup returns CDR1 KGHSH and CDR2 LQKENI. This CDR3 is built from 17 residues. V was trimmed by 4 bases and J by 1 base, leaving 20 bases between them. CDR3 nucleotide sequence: TGTGCCAGCTCACGAACTCAGTACCAACTAGAGTCCTACGAGCAGTACTTC. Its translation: CASSRTQYQLESYEQYF.

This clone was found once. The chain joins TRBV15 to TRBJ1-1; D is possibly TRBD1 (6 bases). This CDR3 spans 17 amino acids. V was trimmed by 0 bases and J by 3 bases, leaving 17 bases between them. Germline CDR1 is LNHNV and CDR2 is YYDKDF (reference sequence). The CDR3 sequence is CATSRDYTGGMDTEAFF. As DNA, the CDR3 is TGTGCCACCAGCAGAGATTATACGGGGGGCATGGACACTGAAGCTTTCTTT.

The CDR3 DNA sequence: TGTGCCAGCAGTTACAGGCGGGGGGCTAGCACAGATACGCAGTATTTT. Translated, it gives CASSYRRGASTDTQYF. The chain couples TRBV6-5 to TRBJ2-3; 8 bases agree with TRBD2. CDR3 length equals 16 residues. The ends lost 2 bases at V and 0 bases at J; junction bases unmatched: 4. The germline CDR1 and CDR2 sequences are MNHEY and SVGAGI.

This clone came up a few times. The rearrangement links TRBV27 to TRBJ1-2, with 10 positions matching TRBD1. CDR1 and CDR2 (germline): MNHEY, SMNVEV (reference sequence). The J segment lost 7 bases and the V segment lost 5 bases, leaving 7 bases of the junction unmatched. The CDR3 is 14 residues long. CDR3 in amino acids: CASSVAGTGAGYTF. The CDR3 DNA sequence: TGTGCCAGCAGTGTCGCCGGGACAGGGGCTGGCTACACCTTC.

The CDR3 DNA reads TGCAGCGTTGAAGTAGGCGGCTACGAGCAGTACTTC. This sequence encodes CSVEVGGYEQYF. V and J are TRBV29-1 and TRBJ2-7, with D uncertain. Trimming removed 1 base from V and 3 bases from J, with 7 bases in between. Germline lookup yields CDR1 SQVTM and CDR2 ANQGSEA. This CDR3 region has 12 residues.

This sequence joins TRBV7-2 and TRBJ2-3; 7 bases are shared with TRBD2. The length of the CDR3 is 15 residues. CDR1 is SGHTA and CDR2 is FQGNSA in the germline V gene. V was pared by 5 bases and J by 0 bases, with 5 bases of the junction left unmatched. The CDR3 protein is CASSRDYLSTDTQYF. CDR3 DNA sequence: TGTGCCAGCAGCAGGGACTATCTTAGCACAGATACGCAGTATTTT.

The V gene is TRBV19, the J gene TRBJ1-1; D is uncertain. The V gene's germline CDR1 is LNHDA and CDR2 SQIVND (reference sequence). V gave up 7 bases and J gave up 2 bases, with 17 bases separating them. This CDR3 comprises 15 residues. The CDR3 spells CASNRGVIINTEAFF. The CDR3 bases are TGTGCCAGTAATCGCGGGGTGATAATTAACACTGAAGCTTTCTTT.

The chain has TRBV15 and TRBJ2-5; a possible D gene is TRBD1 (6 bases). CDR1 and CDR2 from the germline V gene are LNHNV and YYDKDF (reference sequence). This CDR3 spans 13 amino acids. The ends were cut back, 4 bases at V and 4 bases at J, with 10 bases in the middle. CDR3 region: CATSTRGGETQYF. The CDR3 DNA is TGTGCCACCAGCACCAGGGGTGGAGAGACCCAGTACTTC.

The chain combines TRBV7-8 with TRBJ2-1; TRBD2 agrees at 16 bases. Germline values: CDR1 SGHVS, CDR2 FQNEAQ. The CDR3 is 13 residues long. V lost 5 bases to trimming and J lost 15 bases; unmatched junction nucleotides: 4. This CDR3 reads CASSPGLAGGLFF. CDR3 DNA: TGTGCCAGCAGCCCGGGACTAGCGGGAGGGCTGTTCTTC.

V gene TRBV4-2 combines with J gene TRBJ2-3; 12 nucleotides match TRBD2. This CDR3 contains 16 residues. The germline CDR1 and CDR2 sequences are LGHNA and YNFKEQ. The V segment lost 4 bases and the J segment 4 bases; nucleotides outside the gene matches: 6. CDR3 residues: CASSPGTSGGPDTQYF. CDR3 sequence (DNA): TGTGCCAGCAGCCCCGGAACTAGCGGGGGGCCAGATACGCAGTATTTT.

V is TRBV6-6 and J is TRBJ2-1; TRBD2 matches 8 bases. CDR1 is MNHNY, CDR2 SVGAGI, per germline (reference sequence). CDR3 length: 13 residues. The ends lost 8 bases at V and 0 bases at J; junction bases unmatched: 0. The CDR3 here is CASGTSSYNEQFF. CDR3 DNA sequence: TGTGCCAGCGGGACTAGCTCCTACAATGAGCAGTTCTTC.

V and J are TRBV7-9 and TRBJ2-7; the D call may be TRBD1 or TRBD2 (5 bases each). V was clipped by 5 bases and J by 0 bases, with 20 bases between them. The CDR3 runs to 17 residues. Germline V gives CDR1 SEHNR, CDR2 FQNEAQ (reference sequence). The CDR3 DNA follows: TGTGCCAGCAGCCGGACTCCCGCGACAGATAACTCCTACGAGCAGTACTTC. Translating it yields CASSRTPATDNSYEQYF.

The DNA for the CDR3 is TGTGCCAGCAGTTTAAGAGGGACTAGCGTCCGCGAGCAGTACTTC. It specifies CASSLRGTSVREQYF. J is TRBJ2-7 and V is TRBV28; 10 positions agree with TRBD2. The CDR3 contains 15 residues. Looked up from germline, CDR1 is MDHEN and CDR2 is SYDVKM. The V segment lost 2 bases and the J segment 6 bases; nucleotides outside the gene matches: 7. The variable domain in full, completed from reference TRBV28 and TRBJ2-7, reads DVKVTQSSRYLVKRTGEKVFLECVQDMDHENMFWYRQDPGLGLRLIYFSYDVKMKEKGDIPEGYSVSREKKERFSLILESASTNQTSMYLCASSLRGTSVREQYFGPGTRLTVT.

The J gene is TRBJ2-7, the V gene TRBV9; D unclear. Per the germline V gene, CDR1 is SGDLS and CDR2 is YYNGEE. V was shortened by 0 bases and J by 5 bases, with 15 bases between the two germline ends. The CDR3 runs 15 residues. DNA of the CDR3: TGTGCCAGCAGCGTAGATCAGGTACCATCAGACGAGCAGTACTTC. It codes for CASSVDQVPSDEQYF.

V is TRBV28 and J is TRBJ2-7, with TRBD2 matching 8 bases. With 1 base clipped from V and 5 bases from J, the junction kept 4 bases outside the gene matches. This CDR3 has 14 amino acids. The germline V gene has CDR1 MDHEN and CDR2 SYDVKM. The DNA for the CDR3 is TGTGCCAGCAGTTTATTCGGGAGGGAGGACGAGCAGTACTTC. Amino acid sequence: CASSLFGREDEQYF.

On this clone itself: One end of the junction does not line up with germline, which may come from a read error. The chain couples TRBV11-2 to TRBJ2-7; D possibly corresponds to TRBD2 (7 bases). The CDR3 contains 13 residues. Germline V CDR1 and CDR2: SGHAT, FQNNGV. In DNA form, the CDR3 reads TGTGCCAGCAGGTTAGGGGGGGCCAACGAGCAGTACTTC. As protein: CASRLGGANEQYF.

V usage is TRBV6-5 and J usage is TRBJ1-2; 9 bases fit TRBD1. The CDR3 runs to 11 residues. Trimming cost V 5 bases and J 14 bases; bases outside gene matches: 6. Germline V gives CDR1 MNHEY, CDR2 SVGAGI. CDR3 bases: TGTGCCAGCAGTCCCGGGACAGGGTTTACCTTC. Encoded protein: CASSPGTGFTF.

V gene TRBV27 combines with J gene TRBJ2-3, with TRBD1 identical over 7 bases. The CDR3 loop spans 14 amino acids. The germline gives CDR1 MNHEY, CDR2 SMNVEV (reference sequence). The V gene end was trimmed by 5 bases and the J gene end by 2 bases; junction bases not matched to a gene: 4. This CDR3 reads CASSPTGNTDTQYF. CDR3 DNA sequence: TGTGCCAGCAGTCCGACAGGGAACACAGATACGCAGTATTTT.

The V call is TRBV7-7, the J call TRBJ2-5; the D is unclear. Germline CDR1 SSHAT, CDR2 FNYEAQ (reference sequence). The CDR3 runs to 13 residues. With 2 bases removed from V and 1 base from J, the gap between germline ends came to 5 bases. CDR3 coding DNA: TGTGCCAGCAGCTTAAGGGTCCAAGAGACCCAGTACTTC. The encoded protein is CASSLRVQETQYF.

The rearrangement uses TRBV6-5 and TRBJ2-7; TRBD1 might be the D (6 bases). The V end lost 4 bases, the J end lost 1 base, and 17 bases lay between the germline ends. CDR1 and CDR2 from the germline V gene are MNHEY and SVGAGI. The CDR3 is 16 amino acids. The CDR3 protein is CASSSTRGSWSYEQYF. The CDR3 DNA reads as TGTGCCAGCAGTTCCACAAGGGGGTCATGGTCCTACGAGCAGTACTTC.

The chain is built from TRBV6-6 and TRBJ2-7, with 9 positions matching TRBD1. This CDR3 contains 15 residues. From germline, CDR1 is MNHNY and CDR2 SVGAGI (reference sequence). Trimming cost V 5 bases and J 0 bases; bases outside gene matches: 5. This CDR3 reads CASSKGQGSSYEQYF. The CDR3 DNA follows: TGTGCCAGCAGTAAGGGACAGGGTAGCTCCTACGAGCAGTACTTC.

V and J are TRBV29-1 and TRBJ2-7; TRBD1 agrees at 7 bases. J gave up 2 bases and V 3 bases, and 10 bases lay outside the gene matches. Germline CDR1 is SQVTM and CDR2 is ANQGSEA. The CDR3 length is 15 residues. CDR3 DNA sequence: TGCAGCGTTGAGGGGACAGCGCCTCGAACCTACGAGCAGTACTTC. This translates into CSVEGTAPRTYEQYF.

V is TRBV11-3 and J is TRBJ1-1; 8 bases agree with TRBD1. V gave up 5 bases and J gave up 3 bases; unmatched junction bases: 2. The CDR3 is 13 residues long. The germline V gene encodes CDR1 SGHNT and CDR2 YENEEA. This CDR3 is CASSPTGDTEAFF. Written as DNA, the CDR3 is TGTGCCAGCAGCCCGACAGGGGACACTGAAGCTTTCTTT.

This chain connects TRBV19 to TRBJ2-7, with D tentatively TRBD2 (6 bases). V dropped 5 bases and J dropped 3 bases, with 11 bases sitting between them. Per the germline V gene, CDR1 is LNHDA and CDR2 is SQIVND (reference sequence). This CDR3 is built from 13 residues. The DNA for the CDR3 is TGTGCCAGTAGTCCGGACGGGAGCTACGAGCAGTACTTC. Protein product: CASSPDGSYEQYF. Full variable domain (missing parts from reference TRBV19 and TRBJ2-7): DGGITQSPKYLFRKEGQNVTLSCEQNLNHDAMYWYRQDPGQGLRLIYYSQIVNDFQKGDIAEGYSVSREKKESFPLTVTSAQKNPTAFYLCASSPDGSYEQYFGPGTRLTVT.